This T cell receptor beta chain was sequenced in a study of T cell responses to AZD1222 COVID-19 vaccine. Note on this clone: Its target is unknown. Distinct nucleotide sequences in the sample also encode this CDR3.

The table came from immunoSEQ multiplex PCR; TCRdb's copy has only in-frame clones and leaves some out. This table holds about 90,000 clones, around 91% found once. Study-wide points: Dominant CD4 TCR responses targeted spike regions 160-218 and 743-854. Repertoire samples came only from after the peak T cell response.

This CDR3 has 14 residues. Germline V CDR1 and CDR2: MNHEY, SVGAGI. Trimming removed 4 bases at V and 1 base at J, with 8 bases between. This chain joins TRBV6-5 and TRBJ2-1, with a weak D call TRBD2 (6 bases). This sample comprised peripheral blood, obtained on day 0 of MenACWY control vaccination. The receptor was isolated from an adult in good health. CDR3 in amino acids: CASSLSGSYNEQFF. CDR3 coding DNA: TGTGCCAGCAGTTTGAGCGGGTCCTACAATGAGCAGTTCTTC.